This TCR beta chain was observed in a study of molecular identifiers for immune sequencing clone quantification. MiXCR, run by TCRdb on the PCR reads, gives a single entry per CDR3 protein. The sample lists 88,000 or so distinct CDR3 sequences, 21% seen once, with around 1% in the top ten. Study conclusions and caveats: Clones that had above 20 RNA copies took up over 97% of effector molecules but under 1% in naive cells.

This clonotype was seen repeatedly, ten times or more. Its antigen is currently unknown. Sorting defined naive CD8 T cells as CD8+CD4-CCR7+CD45RA+. The germline V gene has CDR1 KGHDR and CDR2 SFDVKD. J was trimmed by 6 bases and V by 0 bases; bases with no gene match: 10. This CDR3 contains 18 residues. The specimen sequenced was naive CD8+ T cells from blood, with Jurkat cell RNA spiked in. Subset of the sample: FACS-sorted CD8+CD4-CCR7+CD45RA+ naive T cells. The clonotype originates from a human donor in good health. Some libraries in this study had Jurkat cell RNA spiked in. The rearrangement joins TRBV24-1 to TRBJ2-3, with 11 bases identical to TRBD1. This chain's CDR3 is CATSDLRLDRGLPDTQYF. As DNA, the CDR3 is TGTGCCACCAGTGATTTGCGTTTGGACAGGGGGCTTCCGGATACGCAGTATTTT.